This T cell receptor (beta chain) was recorded in a study of tumour-infiltrating T cells in Burkitt lymphoma. Whole-study context: Overall and progression-free survival were predicted by productive clonality.

Produced via immunoSEQ multiplex PCR; TCRdb's table is partial and in-frame only. The repertoire holds roughly 15,000 clones, with approximately 28% as singletons. In germline, CDR1 is GTSNPN, CDR2 SVGIG (reference sequence). Trimming took 6 bases from V and 3 from J, leaving 14 bases between them. The CDR3 length is 13 residues. A few counts support this clone. The gene calls are TRBV30 and TRBJ1-1, with a tentative D call TRBD1 (5 bases). What was sequenced was tumor tissue. This receptor was taken from a human donor with diffuse large B-cell lymphoma. The CDR3 DNA is TGTGCCTGCCATCAGGGTCGGTACACTGAAGCTTTCTTT. Its translation is CACHQGRYTEAFF.